A single sample gave rise to the 21 T cell receptor beta chains below, sequenced in a study of shared clonotypes between healthy human individuals. Clones were read by immunoSEQ multiplex PCR, and TCRdb kept only the in-frame ones, dropping some. The data contain about 2,100,000 clones, about 92% of them singletons. The naive CD8 population came from CD45RO-negative cells selected for CCR7, without terminally differentiated effector memory CD45RA+ cells. The sequencing sample was made of naive CD8+ T cells from PBMCs. The receptors here all came from a man aged 18 to 29 in good health. Some clones in this sample may be carry-over from other donors' samples.

Remarks on this clone: The same CDR3 arises from other DNA sequences in this sample as well. The rearrangement joins TRBV5-1 to TRBJ1-1, with D unclear. Germline CDR1 is SGHRS and CDR2 is YFSETQ. The V gene lost 0 bases and the J gene lost 0 bases, with 6 bases spanning the gap. The CDR3 has 14 residues. The CDR3 nucleotides read TGCGCCAGCAGCTTGGACAGATTGAACACTGAAGCTTTCTTT. Translating gives CASSLDRLNTEAFF.

The V call is TRBV6-4, the J call TRBJ1-1; D is unclear. CDR1 is MRHNA and CDR2 is SNTAGT in the germline V gene. Trimming left V 0 bases short and J 6 bases short, with 8 bases between. The CDR3 consists of 13 residues. The CDR3 protein is CASSDSTLAEAFF. The CDR3, as DNA: TGTGCCAGCAGTGACTCGACCCTCGCTGAAGCTTTCTTT.

Details on this clone: Other nucleotide sequences in the sample specify the same CDR3. This sequence joins TRBV28 and TRBJ2-7; D not certain. V dropped 2 bases and J dropped 4 bases, with 6 bases sitting between them. Germline CDR1 MDHEN, CDR2 SYDVKM. This CDR3 region has 12 residues. The CDR3 bases are TGTGCCAGCAGTTTAGGTTTGTACGAGCAGTACTTC. Its translation is CASSLGLYEQYF.

This clone was seen a single time. The chain recombines TRBV29-1 with TRBJ2-2; D call uncertain. The CDR3 sequence is 12 residues long. The V gene's germline CDR1 is SQVTM and CDR2 ANQGSEA. The germline V and J ends were trimmed by 6 bases and 3 bases, with 8 bases remaining between them. The CDR3 sequence is CSVFGDTGELFF. The CDR3, as DNA: TGCAGCGTATTTGGGGACACCGGGGAGCTGTTTTTT.

This clone was picked up one time. The gene calls are TRBV6-6 and TRBJ2-7, with D unresolved. The CDR3 spans 14 residues. The V and J ends lost 6 bases and 3 bases respectively, with 15 bases between them. CDR1 MNHNY and CDR2 SVGAGI come from the germline V gene (reference sequence). The CDR3 is CASSPVETRYEQYF. The CDR3 region has the DNA TGTGCCAGCAGCCCGGTGGAGACGCGCTACGAGCAGTACTTC.

V usage is TRBV5-5 and J usage is TRBJ2-7; TRBD1 matches at 11 bases. CDR1 and CDR2 (germline): SGHKS, YYEKEE (reference sequence). Trimming removed 0 bases from V and 6 bases from J; junction bases left unmatched: 11. CDR3 length: 17 residues. In nucleotides, the CDR3 is TGTGCCAGCAGCTTGGACGGACAGGGGGCCACACTGGGCGAGCAGTACTTC. Its translation is CASSLDGQGATLGEQYF.

V usage is TRBV7-9 and J usage is TRBJ2-1; D may be TRBD2 (5 bases). CDR1 SEHNR and CDR2 FQNEAQ come from the germline V gene (reference sequence). With 5 bases removed from V and 6 bases from J, the gap between germline ends came to 20 bases. This CDR3 has 16 amino acids. The CDR3: CASSPQFVTSINEQFF. The CDR3 nucleotides read TGTGCCAGCAGCCCCCAATTTGTTACTAGTATCAATGAGCAGTTCTTC. Full variable domain (remainder filled in from reference TRBV7-9 and TRBJ2-1): DTGVSQNPRHKITKRGQNVTFRCDPISEHNRLYWYRQTLGQGPEFLTYFQNEAQLEKSRLLSDRFSAERPKGSFSTLEIQRTEQGDSAMYLCASSPQFVTSINEQFFGPGTRLTVL.

This sequence joins TRBV9 and TRBJ2-1; D remains unclear. Germline values: CDR1 SGDLS, CDR2 YYNGEE. This CDR3 comprises 16 residues. V lost 4 bases, J lost 6 bases, and 20 bases lay in between. As DNA, the CDR3 is TGTGCCAGCAGCTCCGAGGCAGACACCCTCCTCAATGAGCAGTTCTTC. Amino acid sequence: CASSSEADTLLNEQFF. The full variable domain, its missing parts supplied by reference TRBV9 and TRBJ2-1, is DSGVTQTPKHLITATGQRVTLRCSPRSGDLSVYWYQQSLDQGLQFLIQYYNGEERAKGNILERFSAQQFPDLHSELNLSSLELGDSALYFCASSSEADTLLNEQFFGPGTRLTVL.

The genes are TRBV7-2 and TRBJ1-5; 7 bases line up with TRBD1. The V gene end was trimmed by 10 bases and the J gene end by 0 bases; junction bases not matched to a gene: 12. Per germline, CDR1 SGHTA and CDR2 FQGNSA. The length of the CDR3 is 16 residues. In nucleotides, the CDR3 is TGTGCCACTGCCATGTGGGGACAGAGTAGCAATCAGCCCCAGCATTTT. It codes for CATAMWGQSSNQPQHF.

This chain links TRBV10-3 with TRBJ2-1; 7 bases map to TRBD2. Trimming removed 0 bases from V and 8 bases from J; junction bases left unmatched: 16. Germline V CDR1 and CDR2: ENHRY, SYGVKD. This CDR3 has 18 amino acids. CDR3: CAISESKSGLRRVYEQFF. In nucleotides, the CDR3 is TGTGCCATCAGTGAGTCGAAGTCGGGACTACGGCGGGTCTATGAGCAGTTCTTC.

The rearrangement joins TRBV4-3 to TRBJ1-2, with D uncertain. The V end lost 0 bases, the J end lost 3 bases, and 11 bases lay between the germline ends. Germline CDR1 reads LGHNA; CDR2 reads YSLEER. This CDR3 has 15 amino acids. CDR3: CASSQDRTAHYGYTF. In DNA, the CDR3 is TGCGCCAGCAGCCAAGATCGCACGGCCCACTATGGCTACACCTTC.

The genes are TRBV28 and TRBJ2-5; no clear D. Trimming took 5 bases from V and 1 from J, leaving 11 bases between them. Germline values: CDR1 MDHEN, CDR2 SYDVKM. There are 14 residues in the CDR3. The CDR3 DNA sequence: TGTGCCAGCAGTCTGGCAGCATCCCAAGAGACCCAGTACTTC. The encoded protein is CASSLAASQETQYF.

J is TRBJ2-1 and V is TRBV7-9; TRBD2 is a possible D gene (5 bases). The germline V and J ends were trimmed by 4 bases and 5 bases, with 6 bases remaining between them. The CDR3 totals 12 residues. CDR1 and CDR2 from the germline V gene are SEHNR and FQNEAQ (reference sequence). The DNA for the CDR3 is TGTGCCAGCAGCTGGGGAGACAATGAGCAGTTCTTC. Protein: CASSWGDNEQFF.

In this sample, this clone turned up once. The chain employs TRBV5-4 and TRBJ2-5, with 14 bases fitting TRBD2. J gave up 7 bases and V 3 bases, and 14 bases lay outside the gene matches. Per the germline V gene, CDR1 is SGHNT and CDR2 is YYREEE (reference sequence). The CDR3 has 18 residues. The CDR3 nucleotides are TGTGCCAGCAGCTCGTCCGGGACTAGCGGGGGAGTCCGTGGGACCCAGTACTTC. Its protein product is CASSSSGTSGGVRGTQYF.

The chain combines TRBV6-5 with TRBJ2-7; 9 positions agree with TRBD1. CDR3 size: 14 residues. From germline, CDR1 is MNHEY and CDR2 SVGAGI. Trimming took 5 bases from V and 2 from J; bases not matched to a gene: 4. CDR3 coding DNA: TGTGCCAGCAGTCTCGGGACAGGGACCTACGAGCAGTACTTC. It translates to CASSLGTGTYEQYF.

V gene TRBV28 combines with J gene TRBJ2-7, with no clear D. The CDR3 runs to 11 residues. V lost 2 bases and J 7 bases, leaving 6 bases between the germline ends. Germline V gene data show CDR1 as MDHEN and CDR2 as SYDVKM. The CDR3 DNA reads as TGTGCCAGCAGTTTACATAAAGAGCAGTACTTC. This translates into CASSLHKEQYF. Drawing the rest from reference TRBV28 and TRBJ2-7, the complete variable domain is DVKVTQSSRYLVKRTGEKVFLECVQDMDHENMFWYRQDPGLGLRLIYFSYDVKMKEKGDIPEGYSVSREKKERFSLILESASTNQTSMYLCASSLHKEQYFGPGTRLTVT.

The chain joins TRBV28 to TRBJ1-3, with a possible D match to TRBD1 (6 bases). V was clipped by 6 bases and J by 4 bases, with 19 bases between them. The CDR3 totals 16 residues. Germline V CDR1 and CDR2: MDHEN, SYDVKM. The CDR3 nucleotides read TGTGCCAGCAGAATAAATAGGGGGGCGCTAGGAAACACCATATATTTT. Its protein product is CASRINRGALGNTIYF.

This chain links TRBV13 with TRBJ2-1; no clear D. This CDR3 has 14 residues. The germline V and J ends were trimmed by 0 bases and 2 bases, with 5 bases remaining between them. The germline CDR1 and CDR2 sequences are PRHDT and FYEKMQ (reference sequence). CDR3 nucleotides: TGTGCCAGCAGCTTAGGCAGAGCCTACAATGAGCAGTTCTTC. Translation: CASSLGRAYNEQFF.

This chain connects TRBV9 to TRBJ2-7, with unresolved D. The ends were cut back, 0 bases at V and 0 bases at J, with 13 bases in the middle. Germline V gives CDR1 SGDLS, CDR2 YYNGEE. This CDR3 has 16 amino acids. The CDR3 spells CASSVGGVSGSYEQYF. The DNA of the CDR3 is TGTGCCAGCAGCGTAGGTGGAGTCTCGGGCTCCTACGAGCAGTACTTC.

The rearrangement uses TRBV5-5 and TRBJ2-7, with 9 bases lining up with TRBD1. The V gene end was trimmed by 4 bases and the J gene end by 3 bases; junction bases not matched to a gene: 5. The CDR3 has 14 amino acids. CDR1 SGHKS and CDR2 YYEKEE come from the germline V gene (reference sequence). CDR3: CASSMGQGGYEQYF. The CDR3 region has the DNA TGTGCCAGCAGCATGGGACAGGGCGGCTACGAGCAGTACTTC.

The gene calls are TRBV4-3 and TRBJ2-7; D call uncertain. The V gene lost 3 bases and the J gene lost 2 bases, with 14 bases spanning the gap. The CDR3 is 15 residues long. Germline CDR1 reads LGHNA; CDR2 reads YSLEER. CDR3: CASSQFPGGAYEQYF. CDR3 coding DNA: TGCGCCAGCAGCCAGTTTCCGGGCGGTGCCTACGAGCAGTACTTC.